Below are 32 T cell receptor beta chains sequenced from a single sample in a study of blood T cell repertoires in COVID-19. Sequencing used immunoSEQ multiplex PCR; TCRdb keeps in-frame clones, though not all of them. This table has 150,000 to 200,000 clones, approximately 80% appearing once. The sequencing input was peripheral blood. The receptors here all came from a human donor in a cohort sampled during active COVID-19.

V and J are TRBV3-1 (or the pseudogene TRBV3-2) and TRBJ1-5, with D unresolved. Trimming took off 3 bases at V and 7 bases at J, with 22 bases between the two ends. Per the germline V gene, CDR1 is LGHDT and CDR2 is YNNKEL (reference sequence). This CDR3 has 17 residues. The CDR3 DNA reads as TGTGCCAGCAGCCAGAACCCCGGGAACACTCAGGCCCAGCCCCAGCATTTT. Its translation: CASSQNPGNTQAQPQHF.

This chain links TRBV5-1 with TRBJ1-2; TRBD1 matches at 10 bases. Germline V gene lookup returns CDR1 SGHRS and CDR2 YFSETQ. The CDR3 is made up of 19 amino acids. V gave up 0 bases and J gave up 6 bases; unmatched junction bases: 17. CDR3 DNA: TGCGCCAGCAGCTTGGCCGTGGGGGGACAGGGGAGTAAGCGGCATGGCTACACCTTC. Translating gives CASSLAVGGQGSKRHGYTF.

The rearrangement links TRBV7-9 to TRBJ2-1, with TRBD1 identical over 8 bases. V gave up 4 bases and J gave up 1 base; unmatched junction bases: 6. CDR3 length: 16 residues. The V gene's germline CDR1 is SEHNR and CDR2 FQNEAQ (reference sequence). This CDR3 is CASSSQTGESYNEQFF. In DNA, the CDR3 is TGTGCCAGCAGCTCCCAGACAGGGGAGTCCTACAATGAGCAGTTCTTC.

The CDR3 loop is CASSPGGWDGYTF. The DNA for the CDR3 is TGTGCCAGCTCACCAGGAGGGTGGGACGGCTACACCTTC. J is TRBJ1-2 and V is TRBV18; TRBD1 might be the D (5 bases). Germline CDR1 and CDR2: KGHSH and LQKENI. V was cut by 2 bases and J by 8 bases, with 12 bases left in between. This CDR3 is built from 13 residues.

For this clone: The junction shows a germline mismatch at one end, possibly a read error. The CDR3 DNA reads as TGTGCCAGCAGTCCCCATGGAGGACAGGGGCGGACGTGG. Translated, it gives CASSPHGGQGRTW. The chain links TRBV27 to TRBJ1-5, with 9 bases matching TRBD1. CDR1 MNHEY and CDR2 SMNVEV come from the germline V gene (reference sequence). The CDR3 totals 13 residues.

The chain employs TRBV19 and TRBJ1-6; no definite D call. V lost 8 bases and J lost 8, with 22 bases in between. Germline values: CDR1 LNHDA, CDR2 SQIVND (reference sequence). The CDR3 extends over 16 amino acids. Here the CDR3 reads CASRTYFGNPDSPLHF. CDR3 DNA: TGTGCCAGTCGTACCTACTTCGGGAATCCTGATTCACCCCTCCACTTT.

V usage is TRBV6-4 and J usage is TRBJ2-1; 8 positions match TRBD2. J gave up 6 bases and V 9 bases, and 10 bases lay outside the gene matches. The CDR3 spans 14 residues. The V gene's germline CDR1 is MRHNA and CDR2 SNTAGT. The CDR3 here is CARMKASGFNEQFF. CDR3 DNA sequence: TGTGCCAGGATGAAGGCTAGCGGGTTCAATGAGCAGTTCTTC.

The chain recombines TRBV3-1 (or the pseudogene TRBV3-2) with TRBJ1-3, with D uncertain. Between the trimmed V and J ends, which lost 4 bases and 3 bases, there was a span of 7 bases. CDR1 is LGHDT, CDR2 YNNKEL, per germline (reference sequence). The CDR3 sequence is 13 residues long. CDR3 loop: CASSPEVGNTIYF. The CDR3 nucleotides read TGTGCCAGCAGCCCCGAGGTTGGAAACACCATATATTTT.

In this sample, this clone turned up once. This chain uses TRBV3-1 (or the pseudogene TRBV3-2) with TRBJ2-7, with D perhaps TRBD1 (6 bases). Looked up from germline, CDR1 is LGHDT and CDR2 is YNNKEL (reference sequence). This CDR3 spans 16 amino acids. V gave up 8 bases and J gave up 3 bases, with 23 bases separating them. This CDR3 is CASSSPGTLSHYEQYF. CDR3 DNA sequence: TGTGCCAGCTCCTCCCCCGGGACACTCTCCCACTACGAGCAGTACTTC.

In DNA, the CDR3 is TGTGCCAGCAGCAAAGGGACAGGGGGCAGCTACGAGCAGTACTTC. This codes for CASSKGTGGSYEQYF. The chain joins TRBV4-2 to TRBJ2-7; 12 nucleotides align to TRBD1. Germline CDR1 is LGHNA and CDR2 is YNFKEQ. V lost 5 bases and J lost 3; bases outside the gene matches: 5. There are 15 residues in the CDR3.

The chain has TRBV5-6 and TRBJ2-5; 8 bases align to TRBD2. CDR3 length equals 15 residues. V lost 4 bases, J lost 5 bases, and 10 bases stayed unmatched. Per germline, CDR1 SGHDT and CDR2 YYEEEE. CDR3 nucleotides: TGTGCCAGCAGCCGCATGGGGCGGGAGGCGGAGACCCAGTACTTC. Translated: CASSRMGREAETQYF. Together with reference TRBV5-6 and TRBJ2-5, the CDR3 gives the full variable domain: DAGVTQSPTHLIKTRGQQVTLRCSPKSGHDTVSWYQQALGQGPQFIFQYYEEEERQRGNFPDRFSGHQFPNYSSELNVNALLLGDSALYLCASSRMGREAETQYFGPGTRLLVL.

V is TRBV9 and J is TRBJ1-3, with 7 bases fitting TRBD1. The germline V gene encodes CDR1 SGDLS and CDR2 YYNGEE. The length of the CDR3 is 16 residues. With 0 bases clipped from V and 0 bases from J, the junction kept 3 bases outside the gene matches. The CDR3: CASSVGQGTSGNTIYF. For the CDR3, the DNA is TGTGCCAGCAGCGTAGGACAGGGAACCTCTGGAAACACCATATATTTT.

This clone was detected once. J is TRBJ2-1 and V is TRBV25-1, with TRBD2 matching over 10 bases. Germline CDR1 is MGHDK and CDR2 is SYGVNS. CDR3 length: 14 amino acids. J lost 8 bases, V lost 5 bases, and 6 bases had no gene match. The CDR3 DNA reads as TGTGCCAGCAGTCCTAGCGGGAGAAGCGATGAGCAGTTCTTC. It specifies CASSPSGRSDEQFF.

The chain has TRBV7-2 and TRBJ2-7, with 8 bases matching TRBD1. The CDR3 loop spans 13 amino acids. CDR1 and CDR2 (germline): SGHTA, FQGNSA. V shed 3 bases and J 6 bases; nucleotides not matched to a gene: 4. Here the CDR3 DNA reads TGTGCCAGCAGCTTCCTCGACAGGGGCGAGCAGTACTTC. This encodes CASSFLDRGEQYF.

The CDR3 DNA reads as TGTGCCAGCAGCGTAGAGGGCAGGGGGACCTACGAGCAGTACTTC. This translates into CASSVEGRGTYEQYF. This chain connects TRBV9 to TRBJ2-7; 7 bases agree with TRBD1. This CDR3 contains 15 residues. Trimming at V came to 0 bases and at J to 2 bases, leaving 5 bases not matched to a gene. Germline CDR1 SGDLS, CDR2 YYNGEE.

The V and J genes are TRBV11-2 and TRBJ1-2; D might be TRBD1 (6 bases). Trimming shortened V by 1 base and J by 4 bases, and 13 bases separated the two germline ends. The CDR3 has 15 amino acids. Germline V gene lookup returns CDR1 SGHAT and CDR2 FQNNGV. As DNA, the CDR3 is TGTGCCAGCAGCTTAGTCCCAGGGGCGACCTATGGCTACACCTTC. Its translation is CASSLVPGATYGYTF.

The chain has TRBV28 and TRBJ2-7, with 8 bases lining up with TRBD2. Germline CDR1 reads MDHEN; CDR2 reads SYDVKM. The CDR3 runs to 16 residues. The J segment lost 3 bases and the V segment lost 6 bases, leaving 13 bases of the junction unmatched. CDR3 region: CASREGPRSGIYEQYF. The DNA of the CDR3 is TGTGCCAGCAGGGAAGGCCCACGTAGCGGGATCTACGAGCAGTACTTC.

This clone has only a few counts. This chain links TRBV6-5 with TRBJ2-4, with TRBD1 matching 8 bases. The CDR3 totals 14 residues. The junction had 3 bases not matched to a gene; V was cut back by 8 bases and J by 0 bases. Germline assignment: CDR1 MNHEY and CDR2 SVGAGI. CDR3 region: CASRQGPAKNIQYF. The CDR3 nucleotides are TGTGCCAGCCGACAGGGGCCAGCCAAAAACATTCAGTACTTC.

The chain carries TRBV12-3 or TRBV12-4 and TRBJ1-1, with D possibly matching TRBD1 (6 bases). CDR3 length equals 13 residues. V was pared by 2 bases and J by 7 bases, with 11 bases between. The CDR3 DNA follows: TGTGCCAGCAGTTTAAAACAGGGCGGTGAAGCTTTCTTT. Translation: CASSLKQGGEAFF.

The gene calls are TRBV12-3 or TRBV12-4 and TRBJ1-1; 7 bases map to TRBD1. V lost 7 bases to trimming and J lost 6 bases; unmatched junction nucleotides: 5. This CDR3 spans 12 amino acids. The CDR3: CASTLGTAEAFF. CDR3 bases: TGTGCCAGCACCCTAGGGACAGCTGAAGCTTTCTTT.

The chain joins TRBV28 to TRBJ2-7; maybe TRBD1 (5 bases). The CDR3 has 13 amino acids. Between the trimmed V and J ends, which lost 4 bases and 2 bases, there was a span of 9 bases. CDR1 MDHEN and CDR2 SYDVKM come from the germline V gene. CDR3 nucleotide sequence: TGTGCCAGCAGTTCCCCAGGGACCTACGAGCAGTACTTC. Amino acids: CASSSPGTYEQYF.

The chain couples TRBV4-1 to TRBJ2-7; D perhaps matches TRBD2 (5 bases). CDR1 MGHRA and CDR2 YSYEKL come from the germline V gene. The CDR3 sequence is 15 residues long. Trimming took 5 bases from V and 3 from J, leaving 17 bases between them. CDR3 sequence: CASSEGTGSRYEQYF. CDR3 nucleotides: TGCGCCAGCAGCGAAGGTACGGGATCTCGCTACGAGCAGTACTTC.

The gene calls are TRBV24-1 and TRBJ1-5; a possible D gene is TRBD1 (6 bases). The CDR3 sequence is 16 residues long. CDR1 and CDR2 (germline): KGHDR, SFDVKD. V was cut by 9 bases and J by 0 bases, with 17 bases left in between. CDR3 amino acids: CATAGRDTPSNQPQHF. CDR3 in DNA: TGTGCCACCGCGGGCCGGGACACCCCTAGCAATCAGCCCCAGCATTTT.

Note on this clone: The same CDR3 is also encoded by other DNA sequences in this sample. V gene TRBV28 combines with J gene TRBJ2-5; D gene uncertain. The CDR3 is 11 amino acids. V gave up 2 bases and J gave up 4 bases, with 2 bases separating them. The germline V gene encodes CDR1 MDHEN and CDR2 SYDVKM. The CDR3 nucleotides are TGTGCCAGCAGTTTACGAGAGACCCAGTACTTC. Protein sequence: CASSLRETQYF.

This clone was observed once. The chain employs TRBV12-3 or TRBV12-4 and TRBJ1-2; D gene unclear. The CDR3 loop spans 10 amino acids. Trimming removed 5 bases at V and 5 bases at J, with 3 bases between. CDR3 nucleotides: TGTGCCAGCAGTCTGTATGGCTACACCTTC. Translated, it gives CASSLYGYTF.

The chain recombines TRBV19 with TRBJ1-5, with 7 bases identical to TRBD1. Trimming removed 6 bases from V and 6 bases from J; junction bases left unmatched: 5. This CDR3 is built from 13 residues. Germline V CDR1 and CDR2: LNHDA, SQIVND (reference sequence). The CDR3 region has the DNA TGTGCCAGTAGAACAGGGGAGATTCAGCCCCAGCATTTT. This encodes CASRTGEIQPQHF. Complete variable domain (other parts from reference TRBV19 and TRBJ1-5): DGGITQSPKYLFRKEGQNVTLSCEQNLNHDAMYWYRQDPGQGLRLIYYSQIVNDFQKGDIAEGYSVSREKKESFPLTVTSAQKNPTAFYLCASRTGEIQPQHFGDGTRLSIL.

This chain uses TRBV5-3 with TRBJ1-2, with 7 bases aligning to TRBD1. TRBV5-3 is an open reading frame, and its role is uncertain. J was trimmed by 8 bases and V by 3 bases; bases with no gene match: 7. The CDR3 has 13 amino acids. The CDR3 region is CARSSRTGRGYTF. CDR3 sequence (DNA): TGTGCCAGAAGCTCTAGGACAGGTCGAGGCTACACCTTC.

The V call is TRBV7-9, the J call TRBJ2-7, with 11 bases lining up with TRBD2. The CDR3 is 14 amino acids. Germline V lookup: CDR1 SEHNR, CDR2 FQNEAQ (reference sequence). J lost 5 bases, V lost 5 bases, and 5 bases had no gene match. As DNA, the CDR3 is TGTGCCAGCAGCCTCACTAGCGGGAGCGACGAGCAGTACTTC. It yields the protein CASSLTSGSDEQYF.

CDR3 sequence: CASSSRREEAFF. CDR3 nucleotides: TGTGCCAGCTCATCCCGCAGGGAAGAAGCTTTCTTT. V and J are TRBV18 and TRBJ1-1; the D gene is possibly TRBD1 (5 bases). There are 12 residues in the CDR3. V was trimmed by 5 bases and J by 8 bases, leaving 12 bases between them. Germline V gene lookup returns CDR1 KGHSH and CDR2 LQKENI.

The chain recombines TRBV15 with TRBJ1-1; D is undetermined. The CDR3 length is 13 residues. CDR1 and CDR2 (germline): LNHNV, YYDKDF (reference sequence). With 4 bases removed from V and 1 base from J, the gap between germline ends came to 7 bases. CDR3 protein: CATSIVGNTEAFF. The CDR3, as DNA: TGTGCCACCAGCATCGTCGGGAACACTGAAGCTTTCTTT.

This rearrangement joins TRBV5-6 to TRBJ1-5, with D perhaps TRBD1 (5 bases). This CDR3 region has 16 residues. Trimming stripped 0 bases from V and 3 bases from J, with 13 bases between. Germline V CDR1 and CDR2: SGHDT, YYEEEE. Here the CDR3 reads CASSLAVTGFNQPQHF. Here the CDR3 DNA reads TGTGCCAGCAGCTTGGCGGTAACAGGCTTCAATCAGCCCCAGCATTTT.

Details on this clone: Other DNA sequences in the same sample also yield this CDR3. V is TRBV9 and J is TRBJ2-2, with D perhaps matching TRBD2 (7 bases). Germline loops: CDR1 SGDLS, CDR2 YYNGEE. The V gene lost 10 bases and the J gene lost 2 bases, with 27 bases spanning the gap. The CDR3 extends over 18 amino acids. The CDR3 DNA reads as TGTGCCCGCCGGGTCGGTGGGGGGGGCGGGGGCAACACCGGGGAGCTGTTTTTT. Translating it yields CARRVGGGGGGNTGELFF.